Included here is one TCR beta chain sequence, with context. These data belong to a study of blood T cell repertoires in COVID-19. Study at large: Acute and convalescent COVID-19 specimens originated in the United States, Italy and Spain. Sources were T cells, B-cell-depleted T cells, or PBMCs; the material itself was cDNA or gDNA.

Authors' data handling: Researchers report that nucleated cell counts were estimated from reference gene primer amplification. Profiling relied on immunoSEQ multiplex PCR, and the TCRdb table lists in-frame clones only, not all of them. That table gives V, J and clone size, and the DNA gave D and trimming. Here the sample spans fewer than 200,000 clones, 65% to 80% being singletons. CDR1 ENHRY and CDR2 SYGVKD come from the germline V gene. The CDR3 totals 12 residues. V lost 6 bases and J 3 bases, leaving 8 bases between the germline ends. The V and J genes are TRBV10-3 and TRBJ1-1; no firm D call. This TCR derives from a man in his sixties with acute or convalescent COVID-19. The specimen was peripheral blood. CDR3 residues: CAIRQADTEAFF. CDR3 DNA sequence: TGTGCCATCAGGCAAGCGGACACTGAAGCTTTCTTT.